The clone carrying this T cell receptor (beta chain) has only one observation. This record comes from a study of blood T cell repertoires in COVID-19. V dropped 1 base and J dropped 4 bases, with 32 bases sitting between them. From germline, CDR1 is MDHEN and CDR2 SYDVKM. This CDR3 is built from 22 residues. In the original processing: Reference gene primer amplification yielded estimated nucleated cell counts. Profiled with immunoSEQ multiplex PCR; TCRdb holds only in-frame clones, not every one. The DNA was the basis for D and trimming; V, J and clone size are from that table. The data show tens of thousands of clones, approximately 89% seen once.

Sequences were obtained from peripheral blood. This receptor was identified in an elderly man with acute or convalescent COVID-19. The chain recombines TRBV28 with TRBJ1-5, with D perhaps TRBD1 (6 bases). CDR3 nucleotide sequence: TGTGCCAGCAGTTTATTTCGTCCCGGGGATTACAGGGAATTACGGGTAAATCAGCCCCAGCATTTT. Protein product: CASSLFRPGDYRELRVNQPQHF.